This T cell receptor beta chain was sequenced for a study of T-cell reconstitution after alpha-beta-depleted transplantation in children. TCRbeta library preparation incorporated unique molecular identifiers. MiXCR, applied by TCRdb to the PCR reads, yields one record per CDR3 protein. The data hold just over 200,000 distinct CDR3 sequences, with about 8.7% observed a single time. This CDR3 is 14 amino acids long. Germline V gene sequence: CDR1 SGHTA, CDR2 FQGNSA. With 2 bases removed from V and 1 base from J, the gap between germline ends came to 7 bases. The rearrangement uses TRBV7-2 and TRBJ2-3, with D hard to call. This TCR was recovered from a male patient aged 2-15 years who had a stem cell transplant for acute myeloid leukemia, so the T cells may come from the graft donor. Source: PBMCs, mostly from graft donor cells, taken 360 days after TCRalphabeta/CD19-depleted stem cell transplant. For the CDR3, the DNA is TGTGCCAGCAGCTTACGTGGCCGCACAGATACGCAGTATTTT. Protein product: CASSLRGRTDTQYF.